This T cell receptor (beta chain) emerged from a study of T-cell memory formation after mild COVID-19. The CDR3 is 14 residues long. Trimming shortened V by 7 bases and J by 0 bases, and 10 bases separated the two germline ends. Germline CDR1 reads MNHNY; CDR2 reads SVGAGI (reference sequence). TCRdb independently ran MiXCR on the 5' RACE reads; one entry per CDR3 protein. Of about 260,000 distinct CDR3 sequences in the sample, around 16% were seen once. This clonotype was counted ten times or more. This rearrangement joins TRBV6-6 to TRBJ2-1; tentative D call: TRBD1 (6 bases). This TCR was recovered from a man between 18 and 29 years old who had mild COVID-19 (a few samples of this study predate the infection). Cell type and time point are not known. Sequencing was carried out using PBMCs or a T cell subset sorted from them (not recorded which). The chain's CDR3 is CASTGGSSYNEQFF. CDR3 bases: TGTGCCAGCACTGGGGGCAGCTCCTACAATGAGCAGTTCTTC.